The next 3 T cell receptor beta chains were all read from a single sample in a study of blood T cell repertoires in COVID-19 (dated by TCRdb to 2020 to 2021). Libraries came from the immunoSEQ multiplex PCR assay. The table was pulled from immuneACCESS by TCRdb, which kept in-frame rearrangements only. Such tables lose some clones; where checked, under half of the loss comes from unresolved V genes, and the rest has no known cause. The sample yields a few hundred thousand clones; 80% to 90% were counted once. The ten largest clones take up roughly 4% of the sample. Source material: PBMCs or T cells enriched from blood (not recorded which). Receptors originate from a woman under 40 who had recovered from COVID-19.

The rearrangement links TRBV9 to TRBJ1-1, with TRBD1 as a possible D gene (6 bases). The length of the CDR3 is 15 residues. The V gene lost 0 bases and the J gene lost 1 base, with 10 bases spanning the gap. The V gene's germline CDR1 is SGDLS and CDR2 YYNGEE. CDR3 sequence (DNA): TGTGCCAGCAGCGTAGGGACAGCGAAGAACACTGAAGCTTTCTTT. Translated, it gives CASSVGTAKNTEAFF.

The chain uses TRBV28 and TRBJ1-4; 7 nucleotides match TRBD1. The germline V gene has CDR1 MDHEN and CDR2 SYDVKM. The CDR3 loop spans 20 amino acids. J was trimmed by 4 bases and V by 3 bases; bases with no gene match: 20. The CDR3 sequence is CASSFFSVLGRGVINEKLFF. CDR3 DNA sequence: TGTGCCAGCAGTTTTTTTAGTGTGTTGGGCAGGGGGGTCATTAATGAAAAACTGTTTTTT. The full variable domain, with the rest looked up from reference TRBV28 and TRBJ1-4, is DVKVTQSSRYLVKRTGEKVFLECVQDMDHENMFWYRQDPGLGLRLIYFSYDVKMKEKGDIPEGYSVSREKKERFSLILESASTNQTSMYLCASSFFSVLGRGVINEKLFFGSGTQLSVL.

The chain recombines TRBV9 with TRBJ2-7; D might be TRBD1 (5 bases). CDR1 is SGDLS and CDR2 is YYNGEE in the germline V gene. V gave up 0 bases and J gave up 3 bases, with 10 bases separating them. The CDR3 covers 14 residues. CDR3 amino acids: CASSVGTKFYEQYF. CDR3 nucleotides: TGTGCCAGCAGCGTAGGGACAAAGTTCTACGAGCAGTACTTC.